Below, one T cell receptor beta chain is given with its context. Its antigen is unidentified. This sample is drawn from a study of cytomegalovirus exposure and HLA in healthy donors. Findings and limits, study-wide: In a later analysis, TCR beta V- and J-gene trimming showed a link to a missense DCLRE1C variant.

Primers included in the PCR were 60 Vbeta and 13 Jbeta primers. The assay was immunoSEQ multiplex PCR, and TCRdb's table has in-frame clones only and misses some. The sample contains 90,000 to 120,000 clones, approximately 76% of which appear only once. The CDR3 sequence is 13 residues long. From germline, CDR1 is SGDLS and CDR2 YYNGEE. Between the trimmed V and J ends, which lost 3 bases and 5 bases, there was a span of 8 bases. This clonotype was obtained from a young man in good health and CMV-seronegative. The specimen was PBMCs. The rearrangement uses TRBV9 and TRBJ2-2; unclear D gene. Here the CDR3 reads CASSGTVTGELFF. CDR3 DNA sequence: TGTGCCAGCAGCGGAACAGTTACCGGGGAGCTGTTTTTT.